The clone carrying this TCR beta chain is classed as large. Its antigen is still unknown. The CDR3 is 15 residues long. The V segment lost 6 bases and the J segment 4 bases; nucleotides outside the gene matches: 8. Germline loops: CDR1 LNHDA, CDR2 SQIVND (reference sequence). Rearranged V-D-J TRB sequences were amplified with a mixed TRB-A/B primer pool. In TCRdb, the multiplex PCR reads were re-called with MiXCR into one record per CDR3 protein. The table lists about 5,100 distinct CDR3 sequences, under 50% of them singletons, with around 45% in the top ten. Peripheral blood genomic DNA, not sorted cells or RNA, was the template. The source of the sample is a study of T cell repertoires in aging, cancer and after chemotherapy. Study-level findings and limits: Across the chemotherapy interval, each cancer cohort showed higher median generation probability, suggesting thymic rebound.

V is TRBV19 and J is TRBJ2-2; 7 bases agree with TRBD1. What was sequenced was blood. This TCR came from a human donor with a blood cancer. CDR3 sequence reads: CASRSTGIGTGELFF. The CDR3 DNA reads TGTGCCAGTAGATCGACAGGGATAGGCACCGGGGAGCTGTTTTTT.